This TCR beta chain was captured in a study of OX40 agonist ivuxolimab in advanced cancers. About the study: Participants averaged approximately 65 years of age (range roughly 23 to 85) and were 82.7% male. People who had prior anti-PD-1, anti-PD-L1 or anti-CTLA-4 therapy could take part, and around 39% had some. Study outcomes and limitations: It was also the case that some nonresponders had low normalized T-cell clonal expansion.

TCRdb's table, derived via immunoSEQ multiplex PCR, lists solely in-frame clones and lacks some. The sample lists about 88,000 clones; roughly 89% were seen once. Germline CDR1 reads SNHLY; CDR2 reads FYNNEI. Deletions cut 0 bases from V and 4 bases from J, with 3 bases between. The CDR3 extends over 12 amino acids. Exclusion applied to patients with autoimmune disease history or systemic immunosuppression. Regarding this clone: Its target is unknown.

The V call is TRBV2, the J call TRBJ1-2; D gene ambiguous. The specimen comprised CD4+ or CD8+ T cells sorted from blood, sampled in a trial of the OX40 agonist ivuxolimab. The TCR sequence derives from an adult with an advanced solid tumor such as melanoma, head and neck, liver or kidney cancer. The CDR3 coding sequence is TGTGCCAGCAGTGAAGCGGGCTATGGCTACACCTTC. This encodes CASSEAGYGYTF.